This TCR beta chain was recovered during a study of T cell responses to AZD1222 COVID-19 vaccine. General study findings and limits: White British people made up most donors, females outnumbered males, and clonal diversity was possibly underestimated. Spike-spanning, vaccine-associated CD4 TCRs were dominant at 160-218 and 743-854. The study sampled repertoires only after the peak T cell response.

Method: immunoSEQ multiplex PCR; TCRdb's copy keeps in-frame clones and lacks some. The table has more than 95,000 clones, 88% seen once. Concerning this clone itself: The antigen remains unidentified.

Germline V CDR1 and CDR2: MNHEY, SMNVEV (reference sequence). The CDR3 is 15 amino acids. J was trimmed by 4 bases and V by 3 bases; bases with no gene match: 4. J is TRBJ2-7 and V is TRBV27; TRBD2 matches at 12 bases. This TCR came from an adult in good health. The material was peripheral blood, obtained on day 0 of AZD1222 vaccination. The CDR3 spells CASSFGTSGQYEQYF. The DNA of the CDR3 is TGTGCCAGCAGTTTCGGGACTAGCGGGCAATACGAGCAGTACTTC.